This T cell receptor beta chain was observed in a study of blood T cell repertoires in COVID-19. The CDR3 consists of 17 residues. After removal of 1 base from V and 6 bases from J, the junction contained 5 bases not matched to a gene. Germline V gene sequence: CDR1 LGHNA, CDR2 YNFKEQ. TCRdb's copy holds only in-frame clones and misses some; the assay was immunoSEQ multiplex PCR. The data hold under 3,500 clones, with 93% observed a single time. The sequence was obtained from a human donor in a cohort sampled during active COVID-19. The rearrangement joins TRBV4-2 to TRBJ2-1; 14 bases match TRBD2. Sequencing used peripheral blood. The CDR3 sequence: CASSQGGLAGDLNEQFF. The CDR3 DNA sequence: TGTGCCAGCAGCCAAGGGGGACTAGCGGGAGATCTCAATGAGCAGTTCTTC.